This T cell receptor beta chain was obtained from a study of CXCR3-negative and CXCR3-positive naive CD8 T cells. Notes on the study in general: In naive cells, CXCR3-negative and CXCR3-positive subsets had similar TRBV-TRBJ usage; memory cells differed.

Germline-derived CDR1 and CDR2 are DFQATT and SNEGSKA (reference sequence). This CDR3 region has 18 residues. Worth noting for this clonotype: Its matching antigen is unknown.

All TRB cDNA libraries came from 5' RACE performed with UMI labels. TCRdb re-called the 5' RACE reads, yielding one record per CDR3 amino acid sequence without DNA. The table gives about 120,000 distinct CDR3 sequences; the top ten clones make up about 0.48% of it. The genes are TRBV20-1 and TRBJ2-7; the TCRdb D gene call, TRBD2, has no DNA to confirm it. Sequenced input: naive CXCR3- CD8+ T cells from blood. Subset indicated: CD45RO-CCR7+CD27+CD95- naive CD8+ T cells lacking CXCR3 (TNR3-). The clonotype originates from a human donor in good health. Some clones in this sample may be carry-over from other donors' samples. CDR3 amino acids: CSARERLSLAGAIYEQYF.